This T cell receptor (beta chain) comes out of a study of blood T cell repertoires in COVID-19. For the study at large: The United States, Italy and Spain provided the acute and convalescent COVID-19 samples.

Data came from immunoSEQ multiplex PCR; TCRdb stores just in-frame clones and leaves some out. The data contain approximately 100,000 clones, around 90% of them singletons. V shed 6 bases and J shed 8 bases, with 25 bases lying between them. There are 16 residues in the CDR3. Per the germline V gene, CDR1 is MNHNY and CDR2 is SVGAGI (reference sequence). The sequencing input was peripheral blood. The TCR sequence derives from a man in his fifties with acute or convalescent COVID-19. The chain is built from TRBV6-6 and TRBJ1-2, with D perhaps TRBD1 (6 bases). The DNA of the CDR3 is TGTGCCAGCAGGGGGCAAAAGATGGTCGGGCAGGGGGGCTACACCTTC. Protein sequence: CASRGQKMVGQGGYTF.